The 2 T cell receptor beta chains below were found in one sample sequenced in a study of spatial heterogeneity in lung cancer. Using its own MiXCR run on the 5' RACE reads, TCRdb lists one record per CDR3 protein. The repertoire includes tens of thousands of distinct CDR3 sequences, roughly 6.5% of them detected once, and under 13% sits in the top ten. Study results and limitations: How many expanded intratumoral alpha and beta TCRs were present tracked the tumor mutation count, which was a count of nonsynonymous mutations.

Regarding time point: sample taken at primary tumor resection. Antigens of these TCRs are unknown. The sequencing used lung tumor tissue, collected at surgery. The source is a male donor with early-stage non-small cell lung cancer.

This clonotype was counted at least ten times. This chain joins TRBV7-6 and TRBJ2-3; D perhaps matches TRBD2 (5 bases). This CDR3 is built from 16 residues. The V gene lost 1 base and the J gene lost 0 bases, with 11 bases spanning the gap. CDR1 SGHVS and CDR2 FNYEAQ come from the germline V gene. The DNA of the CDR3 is TGTGCCAGCAGCTTAGGCGCGGGTATGAGCACAGATACGCAGTATTTT. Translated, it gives CASSLGAGMSTDTQYF. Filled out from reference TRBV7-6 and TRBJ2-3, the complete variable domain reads GAGVSQSPRYKVTKRGQDVALRCDPISGHVSLYWYRQALGQGPEFLTYFNYEAQQDKSGLPNDRFSAERPEGSISTLTIQRTEQRDSAMYRCASSLGAGMSTDTQYFGPGTRLTVL.

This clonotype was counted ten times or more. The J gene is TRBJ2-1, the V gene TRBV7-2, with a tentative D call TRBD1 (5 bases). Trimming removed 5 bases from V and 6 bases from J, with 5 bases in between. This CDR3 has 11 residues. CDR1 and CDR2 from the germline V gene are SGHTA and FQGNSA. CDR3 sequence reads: CASSRGNEQFF. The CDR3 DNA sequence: TGTGCCAGCAGCAGGGGCAATGAGCAGTTCTTC.